The clone carrying this TCR beta chain was seen only a few times. The antigen remains undetermined. The read gets to within 3 residues of the CDR3 end, and the germline J gene fills in the rest. V lost 5 bases and J lost 5; bases outside the gene matches: 7. CDR1 and CDR2 from the germline V gene are SGHDT and YYEEEE. The length of the CDR3 is 14 residues. Equal genomic DNA amounts from CVID and control samples were sequenced. Clones were sequenced by immunoSEQ multiplex PCR, and TCRdb holds only the in-frame ones, with some missing. This repertoire lists about 42,000 clones without singletons; under 6.5% sits in the top ten. Most patients and controls had Caucasian heritage. This sample was taken from a study of T cell clonality in common variable immunodeficiency. General study results and limits: Authors noted CVID clonality's cause needs subpopulation repertoire sequencing. Common variable immunodeficiency TCR beta sequences reportedly had fewer deletions and N-nucleotide insertions. Links between repertoire features and CVID complications were heterogeneity-limited.

Material for sequencing was peripheral blood mononuclear cells. The receptor was isolated from a human donor with common variable immunodeficiency. The V and J genes are TRBV5-6 and TRBJ1-2, with 9 bases aligning to TRBD1. Partial CDR3 DNA: TGTGCCAGCAGGCGGGACAGGGAAGGGTATGGC. Residues: CASRRDREGYG. The complete CDR3 sequence is CASRRDREGYGYTF.